Presented here are 5 T cell receptor beta chains from one specimen sequenced in a study of cytomegalovirus exposure and HLA in healthy donors. Researchers ran the PCR with 60 Vbeta and 13 Jbeta primers. Generated by immunoSEQ multiplex PCR, the TCRdb table keeps only in-frame clones and is missing some. This table has about 160,000 clones, roughly 87% appearing once. Source material: PBMCs. These receptors were obtained from a woman younger than 45 in good health and CMV-seronegative.

The chain recombines TRBV11-2 with TRBJ2-1, with a weak D call TRBD1 (6 bases). CDR1 is SGHAT, CDR2 FQNNGV, per germline. The V end was cut by 6 bases, the J end by 10 bases, with 10 bases between. The CDR3 is 11 residues long. CDR3 nucleotides: TGTGCCAGCAGATACGGGACAGAGCAGTTCTTC. Protein sequence: CASRYGTEQFF.

The chain combines TRBV7-8 with TRBJ2-5; 8 nucleotides align to TRBD1. Germline CDR1 is SGHVS and CDR2 is FQNEAQ. V lost 3 bases and J lost 7; bases outside the gene matches: 4. The CDR3 totals 13 residues. CDR3 region: CASSLDRAWTQYF. The CDR3 bases are TGTGCCAGCAGCTTGGACAGGGCCTGGACCCAGTACTTC.

DNA for the CDR3: TGTGCCAGTAGTAACGAGGCCCGGGGGACCTACGAGCAGTACTTC. This gives the protein CASSNEARGTYEQYF. The rearrangement joins TRBV19 to TRBJ2-7; D perhaps matches TRBD2 (6 bases). V lost 4 bases and J 2 bases, leaving 15 bases between the germline ends. The CDR3 covers 15 residues. Germline V CDR1 and CDR2: LNHDA, SQIVND (reference sequence).

This sequence joins TRBV19 and TRBJ1-2; 7 bases match TRBD1. V trimming: 5 bases; J trimming: 3 bases; junction bases outside the gene matches: 6. The germline gives CDR1 LNHDA, CDR2 SQIVND (reference sequence). The CDR3 length is 14 residues. CDR3: CASSSRTGDYGYTF. CDR3 nucleotide sequence: TGTGCCAGTAGTTCGCGAACAGGGGACTATGGCTACACCTTC. Supplemented by reference TRBV19 and TRBJ1-2, the full variable domain reads DGGITQSPKYLFRKEGQNVTLSCEQNLNHDAMYWYRQDPGQGLRLIYYSQIVNDFQKGDIAEGYSVSREKKESFPLTVTSAQKNPTAFYLCASSSRTGDYGYTFGSGTRLTVV.

The rearrangement uses TRBV11-2 and TRBJ1-4; no clear D gene. V dropped 3 bases and J dropped 7 bases, with 12 bases sitting between them. CDR3 length: 14 amino acids. CDR1 is SGHAT and CDR2 is FQNNGV in the germline V gene. The CDR3 nucleotides are TGTGCCAGCAGCTTTGGCCGAGGGAGTGAAAAACTGTTTTTT. Translating it yields CASSFGRGSEKLFF.